This TCR beta chain was profiled in a study of identifying expanded T cells in peripheral blood. CDR1 is LGHNA and CDR2 is YNFKEQ in the germline V gene. The CDR3 consists of 12 residues. Trimming shortened V by 0 bases and J by 10 bases, and 9 bases separated the two germline ends. The repertoire was sequenced with immunoSEQ multiplex PCR; TCRdb's copy has only in-frame clones and lacks some. The repertoire holds about 100,000 clones, with roughly 87% as singletons. The origin of this receptor is a person aged 18 to 70 in good health. Source material: blood. The chain uses TRBV4-2 and TRBJ1-2; no definite D call. The chain's CDR3 is CASSQEGIDYTF. CDR3 in DNA: TGTGCCAGCAGCCAAGAGGGTATTGACTACACCTTC.